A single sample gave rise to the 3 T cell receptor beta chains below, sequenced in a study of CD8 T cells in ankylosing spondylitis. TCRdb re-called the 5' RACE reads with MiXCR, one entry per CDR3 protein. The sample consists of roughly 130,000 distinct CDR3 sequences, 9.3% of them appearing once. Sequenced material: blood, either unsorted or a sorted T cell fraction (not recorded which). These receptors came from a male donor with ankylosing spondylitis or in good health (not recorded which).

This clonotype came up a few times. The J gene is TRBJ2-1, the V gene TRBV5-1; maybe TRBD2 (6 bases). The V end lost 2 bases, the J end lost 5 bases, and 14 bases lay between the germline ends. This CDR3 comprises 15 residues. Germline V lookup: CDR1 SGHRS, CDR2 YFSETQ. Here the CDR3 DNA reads TGCGCCAGCAGCTTAGGAGGGAGTGGAAACAATGAGCAGTTCTTC. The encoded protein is CASSLGGSGNNEQFF.

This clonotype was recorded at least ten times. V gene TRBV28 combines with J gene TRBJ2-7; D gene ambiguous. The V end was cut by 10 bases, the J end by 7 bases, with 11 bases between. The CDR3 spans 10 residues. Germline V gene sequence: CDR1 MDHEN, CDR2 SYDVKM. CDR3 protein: CATYEGEQYF. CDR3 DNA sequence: TGTGCCACCTATGAAGGGGAGCAGTACTTC.

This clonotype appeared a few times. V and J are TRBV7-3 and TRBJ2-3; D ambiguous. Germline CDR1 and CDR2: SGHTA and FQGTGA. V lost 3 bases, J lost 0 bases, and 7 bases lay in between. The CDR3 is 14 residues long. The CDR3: CASSFGISTDTQYF. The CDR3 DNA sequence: TGTGCCAGCAGCTTTGGTATAAGCACAGATACGCAGTATTTT. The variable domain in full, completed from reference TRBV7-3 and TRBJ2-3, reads GAGVSQTPSNKVTEKGKYVELRCDPISGHTALYWYRQSLGQGPEFLIYFQGTGAADDSGLPNDRFFAVRPEGSVSTLKIQRTERGDSAVYLCASSFGISTDTQYFGPGTRLTVL.